This T cell receptor (beta chain) was captured in a study of blood T cells in healthy people across ages. This CDR3 contains 11 residues. Germline V lookup: CDR1 DFQATT, CDR2 SNEGSKA (reference sequence). V lost 4 bases to trimming and J lost 5 bases, with 8 bases between them. A minimum of 6 million PBMCs was isolated per sample. Samples each had at least 5 micrograms of total RNA extracted. It was with a sample-barcoded 5' primer and a J-beta primer mix that a second PCR of about 7 to 12 cycles was run. MiXCR was run by TCRdb on the 5' RACE reads, yielding one entry per CDR3 protein. The top ten clones hold 15% to 25% of a sample with hundreds of thousands of distinct CDR3 sequences, around 45% of them seen once. The table lists this clonotype with a few counts.

The rearrangement links TRBV20-1 to TRBJ2-5; D gene unclear. The clonotype was recovered from a man aged 55 to 70 in good health. The sample taken for sequencing was blood. CDR3 DNA: TGCAGTGCTACCCCCAAGGAGACCCAGTACTTC. Translating gives CSATPKETQYF.